This T cell receptor (beta chain) was sequenced in a study of vaccination effects on CD4 cells after COVID-19. Produced via immunoSEQ multiplex PCR; TCRdb's table is partial and in-frame only. The data contain tens of thousands of clones, roughly 80% of them singletons. Study observations and caveats: There was only 1 of 255 vaccine-induced clones in healthy vaccinees that cross-reacted with common cold coronaviruses.

After expansion with viral peptide pools in the ViraFEST assay, antigen-specific CD4+ T cells were sequenced. Culture proceeded for more than nine days, and CD4+ T cells were then isolated. Testing of the vaccine recipients showed negative nucleocapsid antibodies and no prior SARS-CoV-2 infection. About this clone itself: No antigen is known for it.

V trimming: 8 bases; J trimming: 6 bases; junction bases outside the gene matches: 7. Per the germline V gene, CDR1 is MNHEY and CDR2 is SVGAGI. This CDR3 has 14 residues. The sample was CD4+ T cells from PBMCs cultured with SARS-CoV-2 spike peptides, taken before COVID-19 vaccination. The sequence was obtained from a human donor who received a COVID-19 vaccine. The chain combines TRBV6-5 with TRBJ2-3; 11 bases are shared with TRBD2. The CDR3: CASLSGGAGDTQYF. DNA of the CDR3: TGTGCCAGCCTTAGCGGGGGGGCCGGGGATACGCAGTATTTT.